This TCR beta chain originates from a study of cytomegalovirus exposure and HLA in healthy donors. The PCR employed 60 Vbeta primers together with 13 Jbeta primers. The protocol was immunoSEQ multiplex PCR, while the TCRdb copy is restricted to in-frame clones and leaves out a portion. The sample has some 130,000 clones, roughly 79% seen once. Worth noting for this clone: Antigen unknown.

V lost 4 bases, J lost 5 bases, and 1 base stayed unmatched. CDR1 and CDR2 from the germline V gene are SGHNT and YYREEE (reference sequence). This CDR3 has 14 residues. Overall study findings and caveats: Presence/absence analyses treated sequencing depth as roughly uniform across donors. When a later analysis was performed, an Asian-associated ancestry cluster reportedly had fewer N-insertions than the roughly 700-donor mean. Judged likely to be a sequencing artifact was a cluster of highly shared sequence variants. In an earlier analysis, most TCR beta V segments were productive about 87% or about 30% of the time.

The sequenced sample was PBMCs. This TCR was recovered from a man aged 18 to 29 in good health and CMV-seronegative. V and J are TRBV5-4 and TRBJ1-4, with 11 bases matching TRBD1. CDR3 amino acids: CASSRDRGNEKLFF. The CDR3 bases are TGTGCCAGCAGCCGGGACAGGGGGAATGAAAAACTGTTTTTT.